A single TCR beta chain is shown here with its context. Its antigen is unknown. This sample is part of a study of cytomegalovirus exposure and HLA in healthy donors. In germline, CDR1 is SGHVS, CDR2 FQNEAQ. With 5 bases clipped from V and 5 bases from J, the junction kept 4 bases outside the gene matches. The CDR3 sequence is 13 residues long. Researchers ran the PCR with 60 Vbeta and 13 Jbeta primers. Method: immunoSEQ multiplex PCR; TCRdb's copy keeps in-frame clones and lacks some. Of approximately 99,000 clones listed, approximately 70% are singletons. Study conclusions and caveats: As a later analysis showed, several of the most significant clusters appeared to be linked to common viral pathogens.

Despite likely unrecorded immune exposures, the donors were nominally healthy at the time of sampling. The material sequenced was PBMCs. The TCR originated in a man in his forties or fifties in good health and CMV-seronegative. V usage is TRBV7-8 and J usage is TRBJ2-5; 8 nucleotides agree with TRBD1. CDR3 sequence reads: CASSKDREETQYF. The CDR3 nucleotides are TGTGCCAGCAGCAAGGACAGGGAGGAGACCCAGTACTTC.